This record covers a single T cell receptor (beta chain). In its sample, this clonotype was seen many times. The target of this receptor is not known. It has no much larger one-base neighbor in the sample; base qualities were not kept. The hyperthyroidism patients were between 18 and 65 years old and newly diagnosed, with a disease duration of less than 2 months. Any patient with an uncontrolled infection, another autoimmune disease, pregnancy or lactation was excluded. Diagnoses were established on the basis of clinical symptoms, serum thyroxine and TRAb, thyroid ultrasound, and orbital computed tomography. Blood from progressor patients was drawn when they were first diagnosed with hyperthyroidism, before any ophthalmopathy symptoms appeared. PBMCs were isolated from 10 ml of fresh peripheral blood by Ficoll-Paque density gradient centrifugation. Progressor patients were first diagnosed with Graves' hyperthyroidism and then developed ophthalmopathy during follow-up. Total RNA was extracted with Trizol reagent, and quality was checked on an Agilent 2100 Bioanalyzer.

V and J are trimmed by 6 bases and 4 bases, and the gene matches miss 2 bases of the junction. There are 12 amino acids in the CDR3, from cysteine to phenylalanine inclusive. Only the CDR3 region is kept as DNA, spanning 36 bases read in frame from base 1. The TCR beta CDR3 regions were amplified from the RNA transcripts. A first-round RT-PCR of the TCR CDR3 used the HTBI primer set with the Qiagen OneStep RT-PCR kit. Libraries were constructed in a second round of multiplex PCR, after which size selection and purification were performed. Sequencing of the libraries was done on an Illumina HiSeq2000 using paired-end 100 bp reads. Concerning the study's data processing: SOAPnuke was used to process the raw data, with reads discarded if the reads contained adapters or uncalled bases, had a mean Phred below 15, or lacked an exact constant-primer or identifier match. High-quality paired reads were merged with COPE v1.2.5, and unique nucleotide sequences were defined as clonotypes. MiTCR v1.1 was used to align the clonotypes against IMGT TRBV, TRBD and TRBJ reference segments. The analysis was restricted to V-J combinations with a frequency above 0.0001, which together covered 99.2% of the repertoires. The TCS score was defined as F50 (clonal expansion) divided by E x V (chaos), with BLOSUM62-based TCRdist calculated between CDR3 peptides within each V-J. Welch's t-statistics and random forest reduced 500 to 650 V-J features to some 14, which were used in a naive Bayes classifier (R e1071). TCRdb reran the public reads through fastp at Q25 and MiXCR, keeping productive beta chains. Rows with a matching CDR3 protein are joined into one entry that keeps the most common DNA and genes. The V and J calls shown here were made by TCRdb, not taken from the authors' results. Within this sample are around 290,000 distinct CDR3 sequences, with about 14% of them counted one time only. In total, the top ten clones hold 6% to 8% of the sample.

This sample was taken from a study of T cells in Graves' hyperthyroidism and ophthalmopathy (dated by TCRdb to about 2019). In the study overall: Peripheral blood samples were taken at the time of initial diagnosis, prior to any treatment. In several Graves' hyperthyroidism patients, the study also compared T-cell repertoires from thyroid tissue with T-cell repertoires from blood. The paper reports TCR Vbeta CDR3 sequencing of about 140 peripheral blood samples: over 40 ophthalmopathy, about 75 hyperthyroidism and roughly 17 progressor patients. The 90 to 100 discovery patients were randomly split 7:3 into training and test sets. TCR V-J signatures able to tell the groups apart were searched for in a discovery cohort of around 95 patients, of whom roughly 42 had Graves' ophthalmopathy and around 56 had stable Graves' hyperthyroidism. After blood sampling, hyperthyroidism patients were treated with methimazole at a starting dose of 30 mg daily, and ophthalmopathy patients were treated with high-dose intravenous methylprednisolone. Prospective prediction of ophthalmopathy was tested in an independent validation cohort consisting of fewer than 20 hyperthyroidism patients and some 17 patients who later progressed to ophthalmopathy.

The study at large found these results: In cross-validation, a model built on a 13 V-J signature told ophthalmopathy apart from stable hyperthyroidism with approximately 90% sensitivity and around 81% specificity, and in testing the same model reached 80%/75%. Most expanded thyroid clonotypes (frequency above 0.001) were also detected in blood, suggesting blood repertoires may reflect thyroid immune responses. No statistical method was used to set the sample size in advance, and investigators knew the group allocation. In validation, the model predicted progression to ophthalmopathy a median of 6.5 months before onset, with about 70% sensitivity and around 76% specificity.

Specimen: blood. The rearrangement joined TRBV12-3 or TRBV12-4 to TRBJ1-1; 7 bases in between match TRBD1. This receptor was taken from a woman aged 25-40 years with Graves' hyperthyroidism that later progressed to Graves' ophthalmopathy. The DNA reads as follows: TGTGCCAGCAGGACAGGGTTCACTGAAGCTTTCTTT. Its coded protein is CASRTGFTEAFF.